The next 32 T cell receptor beta chains were all read from a single sample in a study of cytomegalovirus exposure and HLA in healthy donors. PCR employed 60 Vbeta and 13 Jbeta primers. Generated by immunoSEQ multiplex PCR, the TCRdb table keeps only in-frame clones and is missing some. The table has fewer than 90,000 clones, around 70% seen once. Sequenced input: PBMCs. The receptors come from a woman aged 50 to 60 in good health and CMV-seropositive.

The V and J genes are TRBV21-1 and TRBJ2-7; the D call of TRBD2 is as the table states it, not checked on the DNA. TRBV21-1 is a pseudogene segment. The CDR3 runs 17 residues. CDR3 bases: TGTGCCAGCATCAAACCCGTCTGGGGGGATCGGAACTACGAGCAGTACTTC. This translates into CASIKPVWGDRNYEQYF.

The CDR3 bases are TGCGCCAGCACCCGATACGGGGCCGGGGAGCTGTTTTTT. Protein: CASTRYGAGELFF. This chain joins TRBV4-1 and TRBJ2-2, with TRBD2 as a possible D gene (5 bases). Trimming pared 7 bases from V and 6 bases from J, leaving 12 bases between. This CDR3 spans 13 amino acids. In germline, CDR1 is MGHRA, CDR2 YSYEKL.

This rearrangement joins TRBV7-2 to TRBJ2-7; TRBD1 aligns across 7 bases. CDR3 size: 14 residues. Germline V CDR1 and CDR2: SGHTA, FQGNSA. After removal of 4 bases from V and 4 bases from J, the junction contained 7 bases not matched to a gene. The CDR3 DNA reads TGTGCCAGCAGCTCACAGGGGAATGGGTACGAGCAGTACTTC. Translating gives CASSSQGNGYEQYF. Drawing the rest from reference TRBV7-2 and TRBJ2-7, the complete variable domain is GAGVSQSPSNKVTEKGKDVELRCDPISGHTALYWYRQSLGQGLEFLIYFQGNSAPDKSGLPSDRFSAERTGGSVSTLTIQRTQQEDSAVYLCASSSQGNGYEQYFGPGTRLTVT.

Only a few counts were recorded for this clone. The chain links TRBV10-3 to TRBJ2-3; 7 bases line up with TRBD1. The CDR3 has 15 amino acids. Germline V gene data show CDR1 as ENHRY and CDR2 as SYGVKD. Losses at the gene ends were 11 bases for V and 4 bases for J; bases not matched to a gene: 15. The DNA of the CDR3 is TGTGCCGTAGGGAAGCAGGGGGATATCTCAGATACGCAGTATTTT. The encoded protein is CAVGKQGDISDTQYF.

The V call is TRBV7-8, the J call TRBJ2-7; D remains unclear. Germline values: CDR1 SGHVS, CDR2 FQNEAQ. V dropped 5 bases and J dropped 2 bases, with 10 bases sitting between them. The CDR3 contains 13 residues. CDR3 in DNA: TGTGCCAGCAGCCCCAGATCAGCCTACGAGCAGTACTTC. It specifies CASSPRSAYEQYF. Combining the CDR3 with reference TRBV7-8 and TRBJ2-7 gives the whole variable domain GAGVSQSPRYKVAKRGQDVALRCDPISGHVSLFWYQQALGQGPEFLTYFQNEAQLDKSGLPSDRFFAERPEGSVSTLKIQRTQQEDSAVYLCASSPRSAYEQYFGPGTRLTVT.

The chain joins TRBV7-9 to TRBJ2-5, with TRBD2 identical over 7 bases. CDR1 SEHNR and CDR2 FQNEAQ come from the germline V gene (reference sequence). This CDR3 has 18 amino acids. With V trimmed by 5 bases and J by 1 base, 16 bases remained unmatched. The CDR3 spells CASSPLGRLAPAQETQYF. CDR3 bases: TGTGCCAGCAGCCCCCTCGGGCGACTAGCACCAGCCCAAGAGACCCAGTACTTC.

V is TRBV2 and J is TRBJ2-7; D not resolved. Trimming left V 3 bases short and J 0 bases short, with 3 bases between. The V gene's germline CDR1 is SNHLY and CDR2 FYNNEI. The CDR3 runs 12 residues. The CDR3 sequence: CASSDGSYEQYF. Written as DNA, the CDR3 is TGTGCCAGCAGTGACGGCTCCTACGAGCAGTACTTC.

V is TRBV7-2 and J is TRBJ2-7; tentatively, D is TRBD1 (6 bases). CDR3 length: 15 residues. Germline V CDR1 and CDR2: SGHTA, FQGNSA. Deletions cut 4 bases from V and 4 bases from J, with 17 bases between. The CDR3 region has the DNA TGTGCCAGCAGCTCCGGACAGAGTGCTTCGTACGAGCAGTACTTC. Protein sequence: CASSSGQSASYEQYF.

The chain employs TRBV5-1 and TRBJ2-1; 9 bases agree with TRBD2. CDR1 and CDR2 from the germline V gene are SGHRS and YFSETQ. J lost 4 bases, V lost 4 bases, and 9 bases had no gene match. The CDR3 covers 16 residues. The CDR3 loop is CASSIQAGGVYNEQFF. The CDR3, as DNA: TGCGCCAGCAGCATCCAAGCGGGAGGCGTTTACAATGAGCAGTTCTTC.

This chain links TRBV5-6 with TRBJ1-2; unclear D gene. Germline V CDR1 and CDR2: SGHDT, YYEEEE. V was pared by 2 bases and J by 10 bases, with 12 bases between. CDR3 length: 12 residues. The CDR3, as DNA: TGTGCCAGCAGCTTTACCCCGGGAGACTACACCTTC. Translated: CASSFTPGDYTF.

The gene calls are TRBV4-3 and TRBJ2-1; 7 bases line up with TRBD1. Per germline, CDR1 LGHNA and CDR2 YSLEER. V shed 0 bases, J shed 4 bases, and the junction held 9 bases outside the gene matches. The CDR3 length is 17 residues. CDR3 in DNA: TGCGCCAGCAGCCAAGAGACCGGGACAGTTGGATACAATGAGCAGTTCTTC. Translated: CASSQETGTVGYNEQFF.

This clone was seen more than once but under ten times. CDR3 nucleotide sequence: TGTGCCACCGGGGCGGGGGAGACCCAGTACTTC. This codes for CATGAGETQYF. The chain joins TRBV15 to TRBJ2-5, with D tentatively TRBD2 (6 bases). The germline V and J ends were trimmed by 8 bases and 5 bases, with 9 bases remaining between them. Per germline, CDR1 LNHNV and CDR2 YYDKDF (reference sequence). The CDR3 spans 11 residues.

The V and J genes are TRBV30 and TRBJ2-3; the match to TRBD1 covers 10 bases. The CDR3 is 12 amino acids. Germline-derived CDR1 and CDR2 are GTSNPN and SVGIG (reference sequence). V trimming: 5 bases; J trimming: 4 bases; junction bases outside the gene matches: 0. CDR3 sequence (DNA): TGTGCCTGGGGACAGGGGGCAGATACGCAGTATTTT. Its translation: CAWGQGADTQYF. The full variable domain, completed using reference TRBV30 and TRBJ2-3, is SQTIHQWPATLVQPVGSPLSLECTVEGTSNPNLYWYRQAAGRGLQLLFYSVGIGQISSEVPQNLSASRPQDRQFILSSKKLLLSDSGFYLCAWGQGADTQYFGPGTRLTVL.

This chain links TRBV5-5 with TRBJ1-1, with D unclear. Germline V lookup: CDR1 SGHKS, CDR2 YYEKEE (reference sequence). V dropped 3 bases and J dropped 4 bases, with 16 bases sitting between them. CDR3 length: 15 amino acids. CDR3 sequence reads: CASSSQTLMVTEAFF. The DNA of the CDR3 is TGTGCCAGCAGCTCACAGACATTGATGGTCACTGAAGCTTTCTTT.

The rearrangement joins TRBV2 to TRBJ2-7; TRBD2 matches 13 bases. Germline trimming cut 7 bases from V and 6 bases from J; bases unmatched to any gene: 6. The CDR3 covers 14 residues. Germline lookup yields CDR1 SNHLY and CDR2 FYNNEI. CDR3 nucleotide sequence: TGTGCCAGCATGACTGGACTAGCGGGAGCCGAGCAGTACTTC. Its translation is CASMTGLAGAEQYF.

This clone turned up a few times. V usage is TRBV18 and J usage is TRBJ1-5; perhaps TRBD1 as D (5 bases). The length of the CDR3 is 14 residues. Trimming removed 6 bases at V and 6 bases at J, with 15 bases between. The V gene's germline CDR1 is KGHSH and CDR2 LQKENI. The CDR3 loop reads CASSIVPRGQPQHF. As DNA, the CDR3 is TGTGCCAGCTCGATAGTTCCTAGGGGTCAGCCCCAGCATTTT.

This clone occurred once. The chain carries TRBV11-2 and TRBJ2-6, with a tentative D call TRBD2 (5 bases). Per germline, CDR1 SGHAT and CDR2 FQNNGV. V lost 7 bases to trimming and J lost 4 bases, with 20 bases between them. This CDR3 spans 17 amino acids. CDR3: CASTSITYRRGANVLTF. The CDR3 DNA reads TGTGCCAGCACCTCAATTACGTACCGGAGGGGGGCCAACGTCCTGACTTTC.

This clone was detected only a few times. The chain combines TRBV19 with TRBJ2-5; 9 positions agree with TRBD1. Germline V gene lookup returns CDR1 LNHDA and CDR2 SQIVND (reference sequence). The V segment lost 7 bases and the J segment 4 bases; nucleotides outside the gene matches: 13. The CDR3 has 16 amino acids. For the CDR3, the DNA is TGTGCCAGTATGAGGCGGCTGGGACAGGGTTCAGAGACCCAGTACTTC. Translation gives CASMRRLGQGSETQYF.

Only a few counts were recorded for this clone. The gene calls are TRBV27 and TRBJ2-7; TRBD1 is a possible D gene (6 bases). Per germline, CDR1 MNHEY and CDR2 SMNVEV (reference sequence). Between the trimmed V and J ends, which lost 5 bases and 4 bases, there was a span of 12 bases. The length of the CDR3 is 13 residues. CDR3 coding DNA: TGTGCCAGCAGTGTACAGGGACCTTACGAGCAGTACTTC. Amino acids: CASSVQGPYEQYF.

The rearrangement uses TRBV10-3 and TRBJ1-2; TRBD1 might be the D (5 bases). This CDR3 region has 18 residues. V gave up 10 bases and J gave up 6 bases, with 33 bases separating them. Germline CDR1 is ENHRY and CDR2 is SYGVKD. CDR3 protein: CATAPFIGGIKDGDGYTF. In DNA, the CDR3 is TGTGCCACCGCCCCCTTTATTGGGGGGATCAAGGATGGAGATGGCTACACCTTC.

The chain carries TRBV2 and TRBJ2-1; D is undetermined. Trimming stripped 6 bases from V and 14 bases from J, with 14 bases between. The CDR3 is 11 residues long. Germline V gene lookup returns CDR1 SNHLY and CDR2 FYNNEI. The CDR3 is CASSEPGLEFF. DNA for the CDR3: TGTGCCAGCAGCGAACCAGGATTGGAGTTCTTC. The variable domain in full, completed from reference TRBV2 and TRBJ2-1, reads EPEVTQTPSHQVTQMGQEVILRCVPISNHLYFYWYRQILGQKVEFLVSFYNNEISEKSEIFDDQFSVERPDGSNFTLKIRSTKLEDSAMYFCASSEPGLEFFGPGTRLTVL.

The chain couples TRBV5-1 to TRBJ2-5, with D perhaps TRBD2 (5 bases). The ends were cut back, 4 bases at V and 0 bases at J, with 10 bases in the middle. Per the germline V gene, CDR1 is SGHRS and CDR2 is YFSETQ. The CDR3 extends over 14 amino acids. The CDR3 DNA follows: TGCGCCAGCAGCAGTGGAGCGGACCAAGAGACCCAGTACTTC. Residues: CASSSGADQETQYF.

The V and J genes are TRBV7-9 and TRBJ2-3; the match to TRBD1 covers 7 bases. This CDR3 is 15 amino acids long. The ends lost 5 bases at V and 2 bases at J; junction bases unmatched: 7. From germline, CDR1 is SEHNR and CDR2 FQNEAQ (reference sequence). The CDR3 loop reads CASSTRQGPTDTQYF. The CDR3 DNA sequence: TGTGCCAGCAGCACCCGACAGGGACCCACAGATACGCAGTATTTT.

V is TRBV7-2 and J is TRBJ2-3, with D perhaps matching TRBD2 (5 bases). Looked up from germline, CDR1 is SGHTA and CDR2 is FQGNSA. Trimming took off 5 bases at V and 4 bases at J, with 13 bases between the two ends. The CDR3 runs 14 residues. The chain's CDR3 is CASSPGLSPDTQYF. CDR3 sequence (DNA): TGTGCCAGCAGCCCAGGACTCTCCCCAGATACGCAGTATTTT. The full variable domain, in which reference TRBV7-2 and TRBJ2-3 provide the parts outside the CDR3, is GAGVSQSPSNKVTEKGKDVELRCDPISGHTALYWYRQSLGQGLEFLIYFQGNSAPDKSGLPSDRFSAERTGGSVSTLTIQRTQQEDSAVYLCASSPGLSPDTQYFGPGTRLTVL.

The V gene is TRBV28, the J gene TRBJ2-7; TRBD1 might be the D (5 bases). There are 13 residues in the CDR3. V lost 3 bases, J lost 2 bases, and 8 bases lay in between. Germline values: CDR1 MDHEN, CDR2 SYDVKM. The CDR3 loop reads CASSFRTTYEQYF. The CDR3 DNA follows: TGTGCCAGCAGTTTCCGGACAACCTACGAGCAGTACTTC.

The table lists this clone with a few counts. This chain joins TRBV5-1 and TRBJ1-2; D perhaps matches TRBD1 (5 bases). The germline V gene encodes CDR1 SGHRS and CDR2 YFSETQ. The CDR3 length is 12 residues. Trimming cost V 4 bases and J 4 bases, with 8 bases left between them. CDR3 nucleotide sequence: TGCGCCAGCAGCGAAGACAGCTATGGCTACACCTTC. It codes for CASSEDSYGYTF.

This rearrangement joins TRBV7-2 to TRBJ1-4, with 7 positions matching TRBD1. CDR3 length: 14 residues. CDR1 is SGHTA and CDR2 is FQGNSA in the germline V gene. V shed 7 bases and J 5 bases; nucleotides not matched to a gene: 7. The CDR3 sequence is CASNSGQENEKLFF. The CDR3 coding sequence is TGTGCCAGCAACTCCGGACAGGAAAATGAAAAACTGTTTTTT.

The chain uses TRBV14 and TRBJ1-1, with TRBD1 matching over 7 bases. J gave up 11 bases and V 3 bases, and 18 bases lay outside the gene matches. There are 16 residues in the CDR3. Germline CDR1 is SGHDN and CDR2 is FVKESK. In DNA, the CDR3 is TGTGCCAGCAGCCAGGGACAGAACTTTGGGCGGACTCGGGCTTTCTTT. This gives the protein CASSQGQNFGRTRAFF.

The chain employs TRBV18 and TRBJ2-1, with TRBD2 as a possible D gene (5 bases). This CDR3 has 13 residues. V dropped 3 bases and J dropped 9 bases, with 12 bases sitting between them. CDR1 is KGHSH, CDR2 LQKENI, per germline. The CDR3 DNA is TGTGCCAGCTCACCGTCTAGCCATGGTGAGCAGTTCTTC. This sequence encodes CASSPSSHGEQFF.

This clone was picked up one time. This sequence joins TRBV27 and TRBJ2-7; TRBD2 aligns across 8 bases. The CDR3 consists of 12 residues. CDR1 and CDR2 from the germline V gene are MNHEY and SMNVEV (reference sequence). The ends lost 7 bases at V and 7 bases at J; junction bases unmatched: 6. CDR3 nucleotides: TGTGCCAGCACCGGGGGGGGCAGGGAGCAGTACTTC. Protein sequence: CASTGGGREQYF.

The chain combines TRBV7-2 with TRBJ2-2; TRBD2 matches at 11 bases. Germline V gives CDR1 SGHTA, CDR2 FQGNSA. With 5 bases clipped from V and 1 base from J, the junction kept 3 bases outside the gene matches. The CDR3 consists of 16 residues. The CDR3 spells CASSALAGGNTGELFF. The DNA of the CDR3 is TGTGCCAGCAGCGCTCTAGCGGGGGGGAACACCGGGGAGCTGTTTTTT.

This clone was counted between two and nine times. This chain uses TRBV30 with TRBJ2-7; a possible D gene is TRBD1 (5 bases). The CDR3 has 13 residues. Germline-derived CDR1 and CDR2 are GTSNPN and SVGIG (reference sequence). V was trimmed by 2 bases and J by 6 bases, leaving 14 bases between them. The CDR3 sequence: CAWSLGLTSEQYF. DNA for the CDR3: TGTGCCTGGAGTTTGGGGCTAACCTCCGAGCAGTACTTC.